The rows below give T cell receptor beta chains drawn from one sample of a study of blood T cell repertoires in COVID-19. The assay was immunoSEQ multiplex PCR, and TCRdb's table has in-frame clones only and misses some. The data contain some 90,000 clones, 86% of them singletons. Sequences were obtained from peripheral blood. All receptors derive from a human donor in a cohort sampled during active COVID-19. Each CDR3 is given with its conserved first and last residue. A D gene is named only where the DNA matches it firmly. Clone size is not always given. Where it is, it says once, few, many or a class for expanded clones.

j_call: TRBJ2-3
clone_size: -
v_call: TRBV6-1
d_call: -
cdr3_nt: TGTGCCAGCAGTGAAGAGCCGCCCGATACGCAGTATTTT
cdr3_aa: CASSEEPPDTQYF

j_call: TRBJ1-5
clone_size: -
v_call: TRBV24-1
d_call: -
cdr3_nt: TGTGCCACCAAGGGAACAGGGTCTCAGCCCCAGCATTTT
cdr3_aa: CATKGTGSQPQHF

j_call: TRBJ2-6
clone_size: -
v_call: TRBV19
d_call: -
cdr3_nt: TGTGCCAGTAGCGGGTTCGGGGCCAACGTCCTGACTTTC
cdr3_aa: CASSGFGANVLTF

j_call: TRBJ2-7
clone_size: -
v_call: TRBV14
d_call: -
cdr3_nt: TGTGCCAGCAGCCAAGATCAGGAGGGACGCTGGTACGAGCAGTACTTC
cdr3_aa: CASSQDQEGRWYEQYF

j_call: TRBJ2-1
clone_size: -
v_call: TRBV25-1
d_call: TRBD2
cdr3_nt: TGTGCCAGCACCTGGCCTCGACTAGCGGGAGAGTACTACAATGAGCAGTTCTTC
cdr3_aa: CASTWPRLAGEYYNEQFF

j_call: TRBJ2-7
clone_size: -
v_call: TRBV2
d_call: -
cdr3_nt: TGTGCCAGCAGTGAAGAGGCGGGCTACGAGCAGTACTTC
cdr3_aa: CASSEEAGYEQYF

j_call: TRBJ2-4
clone_size: -
v_call: TRBV7-8
d_call: TRBD1
cdr3_nt: TGTGCCAGCAGCTTAGGAGGGGCACAGGGGGCGGCCAAAAACATTCAGTACTTC
cdr3_aa: CASSLGGAQGAAKNIQYF

j_call: TRBJ1-5
clone_size: -
v_call: TRBV19
d_call: -
cdr3_nt: TGTGCCAGTAGTTTCACAGGGTTCAATCAGCCCCAGCATTTT
cdr3_aa: CASSFTGFNQPQHF

j_call: TRBJ2-2
clone_size: -
v_call: TRBV7-8
d_call: -
cdr3_nt: TGTGCCAGCAGCTTGAGGGGGACGGAGAACACCGGGGAGCTGTTTTTT
cdr3_aa: CASSLRGTENTGELFF

j_call: TRBJ2-7
clone_size: -
v_call: TRBV18
d_call: TRBD1
cdr3_nt: TGTGCCAGCTCACCGGGACAGGGGTTCGACGAGCAGTACTTC
cdr3_aa: CASSPGQGFDEQYF

j_call: TRBJ2-5
clone_size: -
v_call: TRBV29-1
d_call: -
cdr3_nt: TGCAGCGTCCTTGTCGGGGTAGGAGAGACCCAGTACTTC
cdr3_aa: CSVLVGVGETQYF

j_call: TRBJ2-1
clone_size: -
v_call: TRBV9
d_call: TRBD2
cdr3_nt: TGTGCCAGCAGCGTGTCGGGACTAGCGGCCCCCGGGGAGCAGTTCTTC
cdr3_aa: CASSVSGLAAPGEQFF

j_call: TRBJ2-7
clone_size: -
v_call: TRBV12-5
d_call: -
cdr3_nt: TGTGCTAGTGGTCCGGGTACAATGACGGACGAGCAGTACTTC
cdr3_aa: CASGPGTMTDEQYF

j_call: TRBJ2-5
clone_size: -
v_call: TRBV27
d_call: -
cdr3_nt: TGTGCCAGCAGTTTATCGAGGACGGGGGAGACCCAGTACTTC
cdr3_aa: CASSLSRTGETQYF

j_call: TRBJ1-1
clone_size: -
v_call: TRBV12-2
d_call: -
cdr3_nt: TGTGCAAGTCGCTTCTACCGGGGAGAAGCTTTCTTT
cdr3_aa: CASRFYRGEAFF

j_call: TRBJ2-1
clone_size: -
v_call: TRBV2
d_call: -
cdr3_nt: TGTGCCAGCAGGACAGCCACCTACAATGAGCAGTTCTTC
cdr3_aa: CASRTATYNEQFF

j_call: TRBJ2-1
clone_size: -
v_call: TRBV19
d_call: -
cdr3_nt: TGTGCCAGTAGTGCCGACTCAAGCTCCTACAATGAGCAGTTCTTC
cdr3_aa: CASSADSSSYNEQFF

j_call: TRBJ1-2
clone_size: -
v_call: TRBV27
d_call: TRBD1
cdr3_nt: TGTGCCAGCAGACCTGGACAGGCCTTTCGTTATGGCTACACCTTC
cdr3_aa: CASRPGQAFRYGYTF

j_call: TRBJ2-7
clone_size: -
v_call: TRBV18
d_call: TRBD1
cdr3_nt: TGTGCCAGCTCTCCGACAGGGACCTACGAGCAGTACTTC
cdr3_aa: CASSPTGTYEQYF

j_call: TRBJ1-5
clone_size: few
v_call: TRBV29-1
d_call: TRBD1
cdr3_nt: TGCAGCGTTGGGGACAGGGCCAATCAGCCCCAGCATTTT
cdr3_aa: CSVGDRANQPQHF

j_call: TRBJ2-7
clone_size: once
v_call: TRBV5-5
d_call: TRBD2
cdr3_nt: TGTGCCAGCAGCTTTCTTAGCGGGAATACCTACGAGCAGTACTTC
cdr3_aa: CASSFLSGNTYEQYF

j_call: TRBJ2-7
clone_size: -
v_call: TRBV6-5
d_call: TRBD1
cdr3_nt: TGTGCCAGCAGACGGGCGAGGGACAGAGGCCACGAGCAGTACTTC
cdr3_aa: CASRRARDRGHEQYF

j_call: TRBJ1-1
clone_size: -
v_call: TRBV7-8
d_call: TRBD1
cdr3_nt: TGTGCCAGCAGCCCTGGGACAGGGGGCACTGAAGCTTTCTTT
cdr3_aa: CASSPGTGGTEAFF